Listed below are T cell receptor beta chains from one sample, sequenced in a study of cytomegalovirus exposure and HLA in healthy donors. Clones were read by immunoSEQ multiplex PCR, and TCRdb kept only the in-frame ones, dropping some. The profile covers about 160,000 clones, with 60% to 80% appearing a single time and under 2.5% taken by the ten largest. Material for sequencing was PBMCs. These receptors were obtained from a man aged 50-60 years in good health and CMV-seropositive. Each CDR3 is given with its conserved first and last residue. Fields, in order: J gene, CDR3 length, clone size, D gene, V gene, CDR3 DNA, CDR3 protein. The D gene is left open where the match is weak. Some rows mark clone size as missing; the rest say once, few, many or name a class of expanded clone.

j_call: TRBJ2-4
cdr3_length: 13
clone_size: -
d_call: TRBD2
v_call: TRBV29-1
cdr3_nt: TGCAGCGTTGAGGGGGGGTCCAAAAACATTCAGTACTTC
cdr3_aa: CSVEGGSKNIQYF

j_call: TRBJ1-5
cdr3_length: 15
clone_size: -
d_call: -
v_call: TRBV19
cdr3_nt: TGTGCCAGTACCTCCCCCATGCGGAGCAATCAGCCCCAGCATTTT
cdr3_aa: CASTSPMRSNQPQHF

j_call: TRBJ2-2
cdr3_length: 15
clone_size: -
d_call: -
v_call: TRBV7-2
cdr3_nt: TGTGCCAGCACCACGGGGGGCCACCAAGGTGGGGAGCTGTTTTTT
cdr3_aa: CASTTGGHQGGELFF

j_call: TRBJ2-5
cdr3_length: 15
clone_size: -
d_call: -
v_call: TRBV7-7
cdr3_nt: TGTGCCAGCAGTTCACTCCAGGGTATTCAAGAGACCCAGTACTTC
cdr3_aa: CASSSLQGIQETQYF

j_call: TRBJ2-1
cdr3_length: 17
clone_size: -
d_call: TRBD2
v_call: TRBV7-8
cdr3_nt: TGTGCCAGCAGCGACCGACTAGCGGGGGGCCCCGGTTATGAGCAGTTCTTC
cdr3_aa: CASSDRLAGGPGYEQFF

j_call: TRBJ1-6
cdr3_length: 16
clone_size: -
d_call: TRBD1
v_call: TRBV4-3
cdr3_nt: TGCGCCAGCAGTTCCGACAGGGAGACTTATAATTCACCCCTCCACTTT
cdr3_aa: CASSSDRETYNSPLHF

j_call: TRBJ1-5
cdr3_length: 15
clone_size: -
d_call: TRBD1
v_call: TRBV15
cdr3_nt: TGTGCCACCAGCAAAGGGACAGGGGTAGAACAGCCCCAGCATTTT
cdr3_aa: CATSKGTGVEQPQHF

j_call: TRBJ2-7
cdr3_length: 14
clone_size: once
d_call: TRBD1
v_call: TRBV5-4
cdr3_nt: TGTGCCAGCAGCTTGGACAGGGGTTGGAACGAGCAGTACTTC
cdr3_aa: CASSLDRGWNEQYF

j_call: TRBJ1-1
cdr3_length: 15
clone_size: once
d_call: -
v_call: TRBV5-1
cdr3_nt: TGCGCCAGCAGCTTGGCCCGGGGAGCGAACACTGAAGCTTTCTTT
cdr3_aa: CASSLARGANTEAFF

j_call: TRBJ2-7
cdr3_length: 16
clone_size: -
d_call: -
v_call: TRBV15
cdr3_nt: TGTGCCACCAGCAGACAGTACCGGGTCACGTCCTACGAGCAGTACTTC
cdr3_aa: CATSRQYRVTSYEQYF

j_call: TRBJ2-3
cdr3_length: 16
clone_size: -
d_call: TRBD2
v_call: TRBV7-2
cdr3_nt: TGTGCCAGCAGCTCGTCAGCGGGGGGGCCAACAGATACGCAGTATTTT
cdr3_aa: CASSSSAGGPTDTQYF

j_call: TRBJ2-1
cdr3_length: 15
clone_size: few
d_call: TRBD2
v_call: TRBV9
cdr3_nt: TGTGCCAGCAGCGTCCCAAGCGGGGGGTACAATGAGCAGTTCTTC
cdr3_aa: CASSVPSGGYNEQFF

j_call: TRBJ1-6
cdr3_length: 14
clone_size: -
d_call: -
v_call: TRBV6-6
cdr3_nt: TGTGCCAGCAGTTATACGGGGGTTGAGTCACCCCTCCACTTT
cdr3_aa: CASSYTGVESPLHF

j_call: TRBJ1-5
cdr3_length: 15
clone_size: -
d_call: -
v_call: TRBV5-6
cdr3_nt: TGTGCCAGCAGCTTTTTTACGGAATTCGGGCAGCCCCAGCATTTT
cdr3_aa: CASSFFTEFGQPQHF

j_call: TRBJ1-5
cdr3_length: 16
clone_size: once
d_call: TRBD1
v_call: TRBV7-9
cdr3_nt: TGTGCCAGCAGCTTAGAGACAGGGTTTAGCAATCAGCCCCAGCATTTT
cdr3_aa: CASSLETGFSNQPQHF

j_call: TRBJ1-1
cdr3_length: 13
clone_size: -
d_call: -
v_call: TRBV7-7
cdr3_nt: TGTGCTAGCAGCTTAGACAGGAACACTGAAGCTTTCTTT
cdr3_aa: CASSLDRNTEAFF

j_call: TRBJ1-2
cdr3_length: 13
clone_size: -
d_call: TRBD1
v_call: TRBV4-1
cdr3_nt: TGCGCCAGCAGCCAAGGGACAGGGACTGGCTACACCTTC
cdr3_aa: CASSQGTGTGYTF

j_call: TRBJ2-7
cdr3_length: 17
clone_size: -
d_call: TRBD1
v_call: TRBV6-1
cdr3_nt: TGTGCCAGCAGTGGACTTACCAGCGGGCAGGGGGCGCGGGAGCAGTACTTC
cdr3_aa: CASSGLTSGQGAREQYF

j_call: TRBJ1-2
cdr3_length: 13
clone_size: -
d_call: -
v_call: TRBV6-6
cdr3_nt: TGTGCCAGCAGTTACCGGGACAAAAGAGGCTACACCTTC
cdr3_aa: CASSYRDKRGYTF

j_call: TRBJ2-3
cdr3_length: 15
clone_size: few
d_call: TRBD2
v_call: TRBV7-2
cdr3_nt: TGTGCCAGCAGCTTGGCGGGGGGGGCAACAGATACGCAGTATTTT
cdr3_aa: CASSLAGGATDTQYF

j_call: TRBJ2-1
cdr3_length: 14
clone_size: -
d_call: TRBD2
v_call: TRBV19
cdr3_nt: TGTGCCAGCTCTCGGGGGGGTGATTACAATGAGCAGTTCTTC
cdr3_aa: CASSRGGDYNEQFF

j_call: TRBJ1-5
cdr3_length: 16
clone_size: once
d_call: TRBD1
v_call: TRBV18
cdr3_nt: TGTGCCAGCTCACCCGCCGGGACAGGGGCCGGACAGCCCCAGCATTTT
cdr3_aa: CASSPAGTGAGQPQHF

j_call: TRBJ2-7
cdr3_length: 12
clone_size: -
d_call: TRBD2
v_call: TRBV6-5
cdr3_nt: TGTGCCAGCAGACCCTCGGGGGGGGAGCAGTACTTC
cdr3_aa: CASRPSGGEQYF

j_call: TRBJ2-3
cdr3_length: 14
clone_size: -
d_call: TRBD2
v_call: TRBV9
cdr3_nt: TGTGCCAGCAGCGCTAGCGGGGTAGCAGATACGCAGTATTTT
cdr3_aa: CASSASGVADTQYF

j_call: TRBJ2-1
cdr3_length: 16
clone_size: -
d_call: TRBD2
v_call: TRBV4-2
cdr3_nt: TGTGCCAGCAGCCAAGATGCGGGAGGGGGAGTCAATGAGCAGTTCTTC
cdr3_aa: CASSQDAGGGVNEQFF

j_call: TRBJ1-6
cdr3_length: 16
clone_size: few
d_call: -
v_call: TRBV19
cdr3_nt: TGTGCCAGTAGGAGGGGTCTGGGGGCGAGGAATTCACCCCTCCACTTT
cdr3_aa: CASRRGLGARNSPLHF

j_call: TRBJ2-7
cdr3_length: 13
clone_size: -
d_call: -
v_call: TRBV7-6
cdr3_nt: TGTGCCAGCAGCTCCGACAGCTCCTACGAGCAGTACTTC
cdr3_aa: CASSSDSSYEQYF

j_call: TRBJ2-2
cdr3_length: 16
clone_size: -
d_call: -
v_call: TRBV5-6
cdr3_nt: TGTGCCAGCAGCCTTCTTGGGGCGCGGTACACCGGGGAGCTGTTTTTT
cdr3_aa: CASSLLGARYTGELFF